Shown below are 11 T cell receptor beta chains from a single sample sequenced in a study of T cell changes during pregnancy in multiple sclerosis. The repertoire was sequenced with immunoSEQ multiplex PCR; TCRdb's copy has only in-frame clones and lacks some. The sample lists around 57,000 clones, roughly 91% seen once, with about 2.3% in the top ten. Sample: peripheral blood, taken in the third trimester of pregnancy. The receptor source for this set is a female donor in good health, enrolled as a control in a pregnancy study.

The V and J genes are TRBV15 and TRBJ1-1; a weak D match, TRBD1 (5 bases). From germline, CDR1 is LNHNV and CDR2 YYDKDF (reference sequence). Trimming removed 0 bases from V and 1 base from J, with 9 bases in between. This CDR3 has 15 amino acids. CDR3 sequence: CATSRDMTANTEAFF. The CDR3 nucleotides are TGTGCCACCAGCAGAGATATGACAGCGAACACTGAAGCTTTCTTT.

The V call is TRBV13, the J call TRBJ1-2, with D hard to call. Trimming removed 0 bases from V and 3 bases from J, with 8 bases in between. The CDR3 contains 14 residues. The germline CDR1 and CDR2 sequences are PRHDT and FYEKMQ (reference sequence). This CDR3 is CASSLGSGDYGYTF. The CDR3 bases are TGTGCCAGCAGCTTAGGGTCCGGGGACTATGGCTACACCTTC.

The chain joins TRBV27 to TRBJ2-1; no clear D gene. The CDR3 runs to 11 residues. Germline CDR1 reads MNHEY; CDR2 reads SMNVEV (reference sequence). Trimming pared 7 bases from V and 7 bases from J, leaving 8 bases between. CDR3 residues: CASTTDNEQFF. The CDR3 nucleotides are TGTGCCAGCACCACAGATAATGAGCAGTTCTTC.

The chain combines TRBV5-1 with TRBJ2-3, with 10 bases that match TRBD2. V gave up 4 bases and J gave up 3 bases; unmatched junction bases: 2. CDR3 length: 14 residues. Germline V gene sequence: CDR1 SGHRS, CDR2 YFSETQ. The CDR3 DNA is TGCGCCAGCAGCCAGGGACTAGCGACAGATACGCAGTATTTT. Translation: CASSQGLATDTQYF.

The chain uses TRBV13 and TRBJ2-3; 7 nucleotides agree with TRBD2. The V gene's germline CDR1 is PRHDT and CDR2 FYEKMQ (reference sequence). The CDR3 totals 17 residues. Unmatched junction bases numbered 11, after V lost 1 base and J lost 4 bases. The CDR3 is CASSLAELREFADTQYF. CDR3 in DNA: TGTGCCAGCAGCTTAGCCGAATTGCGGGAGTTCGCAGATACGCAGTATTTT.

This clone was recorded only once. The chain combines TRBV7-9 with TRBJ2-5, with 8 bases that match TRBD2. CDR3 length: 15 residues. After removal of 2 bases from V and 4 bases from J, the junction contained 6 bases not matched to a gene. CDR1 is SEHNR and CDR2 is FQNEAQ in the germline V gene (reference sequence). The CDR3 here is CASSLRALAGETQYF. DNA of the CDR3: TGTGCCAGCAGCTTAAGGGCCCTAGCGGGAGAGACCCAGTACTTC.

V and J are TRBV7-3 and TRBJ2-2, with D maybe TRBD1 (6 bases). With 4 bases removed from V and 2 bases from J, the gap between germline ends came to 14 bases. Looked up from germline, CDR1 is SGHTA and CDR2 is FQGTGA. The CDR3 is 16 amino acids. The CDR3 nucleotides read TGTGCCAGCAGCTCCTCCCGGACAGCTAACACCGGGGAGCTGTTTTTT. Translation: CASSSSRTANTGELFF. Drawing the rest from reference TRBV7-3 and TRBJ2-2, the complete variable domain is GAGVSQTPSNKVTEKGKYVELRCDPISGHTALYWYRQSLGQGPEFLIYFQGTGAADDSGLPNDRFFAVRPEGSVSTLKIQRTERGDSAVYLCASSSSRTANTGELFFGEGSRLTVL.

The V call is TRBV6-5, the J call TRBJ2-7; a possible D gene is TRBD2 (5 bases). Germline V gives CDR1 MNHEY, CDR2 SVGAGI. Trimming removed 7 bases from V and 6 bases from J, with 19 bases in between. The CDR3 has 14 amino acids. This chain's CDR3 is CASTPVRGVGEQYF. For the CDR3, the DNA is TGTGCCAGCACCCCGGTACGGGGAGTAGGCGAGCAGTACTTC.

This sequence joins TRBV2 and TRBJ2-7; D may be TRBD2 (5 bases). V was clipped by 0 bases and J by 1 base, with 10 bases between them. Per the germline V gene, CDR1 is SNHLY and CDR2 is FYNNEI. The CDR3 consists of 15 residues. The CDR3 nucleotides read TGTGCCAGCAGTGAAGCTTTCAGCGGTTCCTACGAGCAGTACTTC. Translation gives CASSEAFSGSYEQYF.

The chain recombines TRBV5-1 with TRBJ2-7, with 11 bases lining up with TRBD2. The germline V gene has CDR1 SGHRS and CDR2 YFSETQ. After removal of 1 base from V and 2 bases from J, the junction contained 20 bases not matched to a gene. The CDR3 has 21 amino acids. The CDR3 DNA follows: TGCGCCAGCAGCTTGCCCCACCCCTCTAGCGGGAGGTATGACTCCCCCTACGAGCAGTACTTC. This translates into CASSLPHPSSGRYDSPYEQYF.

This chain connects TRBV9 to TRBJ2-2; D perhaps matches TRBD2 (5 bases). Trimming pared 0 bases from V and 4 bases from J, leaving 7 bases between. CDR1 is SGDLS, CDR2 YYNGEE, per germline. The length of the CDR3 is 14 residues. The CDR3 region is CASSVDGITGELFF. In DNA, the CDR3 is TGTGCCAGCAGCGTAGACGGGATCACCGGGGAGCTGTTTTTT.